The 26 T cell receptor beta chains listed next were all sequenced from one sample in a study of hypomethylating agent response in myelodysplastic syndrome. TCRdb keeps only in-frame clones here, not all; method: immunoSEQ multiplex PCR. Of about 4,500 clones in the sample, approximately 80% were seen once. The input for sequencing was bone marrow, taken before or after starting hypomethylating agent treatment for myelodysplastic syndrome (not recorded which). The receptors come from a human donor with myelodysplastic syndrome.

This chain uses TRBV12-5 with TRBJ2-1; 7 bases fit TRBD1. The J segment lost 6 bases and the V segment lost 1 base, leaving 6 bases of the junction unmatched. CDR3 length equals 15 residues. Germline CDR1 is LGHNT and CDR2 is FRNRAP. The CDR3 region has the DNA TGTGCTAGTGGTTTGGGTGACAGGGCGGTCAATGAGCAGTTCTTC. Protein: CASGLGDRAVNEQFF. Together with reference TRBV12-5 and TRBJ2-1, the CDR3 gives the full variable domain: DARVTQTPRHKVTEMGQEVTMRCQPILGHNTVFWYRQTMMQGLELLAYFRNRAPLDDSGMPKDRFSAEMPDATLATLKIQPSEPRDSAVYFCASGLGDRAVNEQFFGPGTRLTVL.

The genes are TRBV5-6 and TRBJ1-2, with D possibly TRBD1 on 6 matching bases. Trimming shortened V by 2 bases and J by 7 bases, and 15 bases separated the two germline ends. In germline, CDR1 is SGHDT, CDR2 YYEEEE. The CDR3 loop spans 14 amino acids. The chain's CDR3 is CASSLIRGSGGYTF. CDR3 DNA: TGTGCCAGCAGCTTAATCAGGGGTAGCGGTGGCTACACCTTC.

The chain uses TRBV7-8 and TRBJ2-1, with D perhaps given as TRBD1 or TRBD2 (6 bases each). V was pared by 2 bases and J by 0 bases, with 11 bases between. The CDR3 covers 16 residues. Germline V gene lookup returns CDR1 SGHVS and CDR2 FQNEAQ. The chain's CDR3 is CASSLRGASSYNEQFF. DNA of the CDR3: TGTGCCAGCAGCTTAAGGGGGGCGAGCTCCTACAATGAGCAGTTCTTC.

The chain uses TRBV11-2 and TRBJ1-4; D gene ambiguous. Per germline, CDR1 SGHAT and CDR2 FQNNGV. V lost 2 bases and J 7 bases, leaving 14 bases between the germline ends. The length of the CDR3 is 15 residues. The CDR3 DNA reads TGTGCCAGCAGCTTAAATTTGAGAACGGGTGAAAAACTGTTTTTT. This translates into CASSLNLRTGEKLFF. Full variable domain (remainder filled in from reference TRBV11-2 and TRBJ1-4): EAGVAQSPRYKIIEKRQSVAFWCNPISGHATLYWYQQILGQGPKLLIQFQNNGVVDDSQLPKDRFSAERLKGVDSTLKIQPAKLEDSAVYLCASSLNLRTGEKLFFGSGTQLSVL.

The genes are TRBV28 and TRBJ2-7, with 8 bases identical to TRBD1. CDR3 size: 15 residues. V was clipped by 2 bases and J by 2 bases; unmatched bases: 5. Germline CDR1 reads MDHEN; CDR2 reads SYDVKM. Here the CDR3 reads CASSLRTGTPYEQYF. The CDR3 DNA reads as TGTGCCAGCAGTTTACGGACAGGGACCCCCTACGAGCAGTACTTC.

The rearrangement links TRBV2 to TRBJ2-3; no clear D gene. Germline CDR1 is SNHLY and CDR2 is FYNNEI. V was clipped by 7 bases and J by 4 bases, with 15 bases between them. The CDR3 consists of 14 residues. The CDR3 reads CASTTTLGSDTQYF. CDR3 coding DNA: TGTGCCAGCACAACAACATTAGGGTCAGATACGCAGTATTTT.

The chain employs TRBV6-1 and TRBJ1-1; 7 bases fit TRBD1. Germline loops: CDR1 MNHNS, CDR2 SASEGT. J lost 6 bases, V lost 3 bases, and 7 bases had no gene match. The CDR3 consists of 14 residues. DNA for the CDR3: TGTGCCAGCAGTGAGACAGGGCCTTACGCTGAAGCTTTCTTT. Translating it yields CASSETGPYAEAFF.

CDR3 nucleotide sequence: TGCGCCAGCAGTCTAGGGGGCAGTTTGCCCCAGCATTTT. It translates to CASSLGGSLPQHF. This sequence joins TRBV5-1 and TRBJ1-5; 7 bases fit TRBD1. The CDR3 sequence is 13 residues long. V lost 5 bases to trimming and J lost 9 bases; unmatched junction nucleotides: 8. Germline-derived CDR1 and CDR2 are SGHRS and YFSETQ.

The rearrangement links TRBV11-2 to TRBJ1-5, with D possibly TRBD1 on 5 matching bases. Trimming cost V 3 bases and J 4 bases, with 7 bases left between them. Germline lookup yields CDR1 SGHAT and CDR2 FQNNGV. The CDR3 totals 13 residues. Here the CDR3 reads CASSLGLNQPQHF. Written as DNA, the CDR3 is TGTGCCAGCAGCTTGGGACTTAATCAGCCCCAGCATTTT.

The table lists this clone with a count of one. In the same sample, other DNA sequences code for this CDR3. CDR3 in DNA: TGTGCCAGCAGTCCAGGAGGGTACGAGCAGTACTTC. This sequence encodes CASSPGGYEQYF. The rearrangement joins TRBV7-9 to TRBJ2-7; TRBD2 might be the D (6 bases). This CDR3 has 12 residues. Trimming took 6 bases from V and 4 from J, leaving 10 bases between them. Germline assignment: CDR1 SEHNR and CDR2 FQNEAQ (reference sequence).

This clone came up a few times. This sequence joins TRBV4-3 and TRBJ1-5; D is possibly TRBD1 (5 bases). The CDR3 totals 15 residues. The ends were cut back, 0 bases at V and 3 bases at J, with 9 bases in the middle. The germline CDR1 and CDR2 sequences are LGHNA and YSLEER. The CDR3 sequence: CASSQDIGDNQPQHF. The CDR3 DNA reads TGCGCCAGCAGCCAAGATATAGGGGACAATCAGCCCCAGCATTTT.

This rearrangement joins TRBV25-1 to TRBJ2-3, with D perhaps matching TRBD2 (5 bases). Deletions cut 7 bases from V and 9 bases from J, with 14 bases between. CDR1 and CDR2 (germline): MGHDK, SYGVNS. The CDR3 runs 12 residues. The CDR3 DNA reads as TGTGCCAGCACCCCGGGATCCCTAACGCAGTATTTT. This sequence encodes CASTPGSLTQYF.

The chain couples TRBV4-3 to TRBJ2-7; 7 bases agree with TRBD1. V lost 3 bases, J lost 2 bases, and 7 bases stayed unmatched. The CDR3 has 15 amino acids. CDR1 is LGHNA and CDR2 is YSLEER in the germline V gene. This CDR3 reads CASSHLDRAAYEQYF. The DNA of the CDR3 is TGCGCCAGCAGCCACCTTGACAGGGCGGCCTACGAGCAGTACTTC.

This clone appeared a few times. The rearrangement joins TRBV30 to TRBJ1-6, with no clear D. CDR1 and CDR2 (germline): GTSNPN, SVGIG (reference sequence). The germline V and J ends were trimmed by 3 bases and 10 bases, with 13 bases remaining between them. CDR3 length equals 13 residues. The CDR3 sequence is CAWSGLLDSPLHF. DNA of the CDR3: TGTGCCTGGAGCGGGCTTCTGGACTCACCCCTCCACTTT. The complete variable domain, with remaining parts taken from reference TRBV30 and TRBJ1-6, reads SQTIHQWPATLVQPVGSPLSLECTVEGTSNPNLYWYRQAAGRGLQLLFYSVGIGQISSEVPQNLSASRPQDRQFILSSKKLLLSDSGFYLCAWSGLLDSPLHFGNGTRLTVT.

V usage is TRBV7-8 and J usage is TRBJ2-7; TRBD1 agrees at 9 bases. J lost 4 bases, V lost 5 bases, and 6 bases had no gene match. This CDR3 has 14 residues. Looked up from germline, CDR1 is SGHVS and CDR2 is FQNEAQ. The CDR3 DNA reads TGTGCCAGCAGCACGGCGGGACAGGGATACGAGCAGTACTTC. Translation gives CASSTAGQGYEQYF.

This chain links TRBV7-8 with TRBJ2-1; 12 bases map to TRBD2. This CDR3 comprises 17 residues. With 5 bases clipped from V and 3 bases from J, the junction kept 8 bases outside the gene matches. CDR1 is SGHVS, CDR2 FQNEAQ, per germline. CDR3 nucleotides: TGTGCCAGCAGCCCCCTAGCGGGGGGGAGTTTCTACAATGAGCAGTTCTTC. It yields the protein CASSPLAGGSFYNEQFF. The full variable domain, rest sourced from reference TRBV7-8 and TRBJ2-1, is GAGVSQSPRYKVAKRGQDVALRCDPISGHVSLFWYQQALGQGPEFLTYFQNEAQLDKSGLPSDRFFAERPEGSVSTLKIQRTQQEDSAVYLCASSPLAGGSFYNEQFFGPGTRLTVL.

In this sample, this clone is large. The CDR3 coding sequence is TGTGCCAGCAGTCCAGGGACAGGGGAAAATCAGCCCCAGCATTTT. It is translated as CASSPGTGENQPQHF. The V gene is TRBV25-1, the J gene TRBJ1-5; 10 positions agree with TRBD1. CDR1 and CDR2 (germline): MGHDK, SYGVNS. Trimming at V came to 5 bases and at J to 4 bases, leaving 5 bases not matched to a gene. The CDR3 has 15 residues.

V usage is TRBV6-1 and J usage is TRBJ1-5; 9 positions match TRBD1. Germline CDR1 MNHNS, CDR2 SASEGT. J lost 6 bases, V lost 7 bases, and 10 bases had no gene match. CDR3 length equals 15 residues. The CDR3 protein is CASTLSTGGFQPQHF. DNA of the CDR3: TGTGCCAGCACCCTCTCGACAGGGGGTTTTCAGCCCCAGCATTTT.

V gene TRBV6-1 combines with J gene TRBJ2-3, with 9 bases matching TRBD1. The junction had 9 bases not matched to a gene; V was cut back by 4 bases and J by 4 bases. In germline, CDR1 is MNHNS, CDR2 SASEGT. The CDR3 covers 16 residues. The CDR3 is CASSGDRAGVADTQYF. The CDR3 DNA follows: TGTGCCAGCAGTGGGGACAGGGCGGGGGTGGCAGATACGCAGTATTTT.

There are a few counts of this clone. The chain employs TRBV7-9 and TRBJ2-2, with D unclear. CDR3 length equals 15 residues. CDR1 is SEHNR and CDR2 is FQNEAQ in the germline V gene (reference sequence). V was pared by 2 bases and J by 6 bases, with 13 bases between. CDR3 sequence (DNA): TGTGCCAGCAGCTTAAAGGCGACCCTGCCCGGGGAGCTGTTTTTT. Translation gives CASSLKATLPGELFF.

This chain joins TRBV19 and TRBJ1-1; 8 positions match TRBD1. Germline V gene data show CDR1 as LNHDA and CDR2 as SQIVND (reference sequence). Trimming removed 7 bases from V and 1 base from J; junction bases left unmatched: 8. This CDR3 region has 15 residues. DNA for the CDR3: TGTGCCAGTACCAGGCCGGGACAGGAGAACACTGAAGCTTTCTTT. Protein product: CASTRPGQENTEAFF.

The chain joins TRBV4-3 to TRBJ2-7, with 11 bases matching TRBD1. This CDR3 is built from 16 residues. The J segment lost 2 bases and the V segment lost 1 base, leaving 4 bases of the junction unmatched. Looked up from germline, CDR1 is LGHNA and CDR2 is YSLEER. CDR3 protein: CASSQGVGQGAYEQYF. The CDR3 nucleotides read TGCGCCAGCAGCCAAGGGGTGGGACAGGGGGCCTACGAGCAGTACTTC.

This clone was detected a few times. The chain recombines TRBV10-2 with TRBJ2-7; D call uncertain. The CDR3 length is 13 residues. Germline assignment: CDR1 WSHSY and CDR2 SAAADI. The V end was cut by 3 bases, the J end by 3 bases, with 9 bases between. CDR3 loop: CASSDADNYEQYF. The CDR3 DNA reads as TGCGCCAGCAGTGACGCCGACAACTACGAGCAGTACTTC.

In its sample, this clone was seen a few times. This sequence joins TRBV10-2 and TRBJ1-1; no definite D call. Deletions cut 3 bases from V and 7 bases from J, with 6 bases between. The CDR3 contains 11 residues. Germline V gene sequence: CDR1 WSHSY, CDR2 SAAADI. The CDR3, as DNA: TGCGCCAGCAGTGAAGGGTTTGAAGCTTTCTTT. Translation gives CASSEGFEAFF.

The J gene is TRBJ1-5, the V gene TRBV11-1; TRBD1 agrees at 8 bases. V was clipped by 5 bases and J by 2 bases; unmatched bases: 5. The germline CDR1 and CDR2 sequences are SGHAT and FQDESV (reference sequence). CDR3 size: 15 residues. The CDR3 here is CASSPTGAGNQPQHF. The DNA for the CDR3 is TGTGCCAGCAGCCCGACAGGGGCAGGCAATCAGCCCCAGCATTTT. Supplemented by reference TRBV11-1 and TRBJ1-5, the full variable domain reads EAEVAQSPRYKITEKSQAVAFWCDPISGHATLYWYRQILGQGPELLVQFQDESVVDDSQLPKDRFSAERLKGVDSTLKIQPAELGDSAMYLCASSPTGAGNQPQHFGDGTRLSIL.

This clone was recorded once. V and J are TRBV11-3 and TRBJ1-6; no clear D. CDR3 length: 13 amino acids. Germline V CDR1 and CDR2: SGHNT, YENEEA. V lost 5 bases, J lost 9 bases, and 11 bases lay in between. CDR3 residues: CASSLTSSSPLHF. CDR3 DNA: TGTGCCAGCAGCCTCACCAGTTCTTCACCCCTCCACTTT.